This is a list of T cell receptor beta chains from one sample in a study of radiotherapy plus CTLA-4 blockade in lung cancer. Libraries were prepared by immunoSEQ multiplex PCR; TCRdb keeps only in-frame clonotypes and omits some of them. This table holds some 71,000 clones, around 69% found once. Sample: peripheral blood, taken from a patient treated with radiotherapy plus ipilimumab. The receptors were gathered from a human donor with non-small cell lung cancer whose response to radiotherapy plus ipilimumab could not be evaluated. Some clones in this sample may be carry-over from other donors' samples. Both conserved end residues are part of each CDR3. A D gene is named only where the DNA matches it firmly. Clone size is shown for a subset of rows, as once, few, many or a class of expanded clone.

CDR3aa: CASSFSSNTEAFF
CDR3nt: TGTGCCAGCAGTTTTAGCTCTAACACTGAAGCTTTCTTT
v_gene: TRBV6-6
d_gene: NA
j_gene: TRBJ1-1
abundance: few

CDR3aa: CATSSVPNYGYTF
CDR3nt: TGTGCCACCAGCTCGGTACCCAACTATGGCTACACCTTC
v_gene: TRBV15
d_gene: NA
j_gene: TRBJ1-2
abundance: once

CDR3aa: CASSLVRPGEYYEQYF
CDR3nt: TGTGCCAGCAGCTTAGTGAGGCCGGGGGAATACTACGAGCAGTACTTC
v_gene: TRBV7-2
d_gene: NA
j_gene: TRBJ2-7
abundance: NA

CDR3aa: CASRRQGGGGELFF
CDR3nt: TGTGCCAGCAGACGACAGGGTGGCGGAGGGGAGCTGTTTTTT
v_gene: TRBV6-4
d_gene: TRBD1
j_gene: TRBJ2-2
abundance: NA

CDR3aa: CASSPGTGSFEQYF
CDR3nt: TGCGCCAGCAGCCCAGGGACAGGGTCTTTCGAGCAGTACTTC
v_gene: TRBV5-1
d_gene: TRBD1
j_gene: TRBJ2-7
abundance: NA

CDR3aa: CASTRSQGDGYTF
CDR3nt: TGTGCCAGCACCCGCTCACAGGGGGATGGCTACACCTTC
v_gene: TRBV28
d_gene: TRBD1
j_gene: TRBJ1-2
abundance: NA

CDR3aa: CSVGTVSGSGTF
CDR3nt: TGCAGCGTCGGAACCGTCTCAGGGTCGGGCACCTTC
v_gene: TRBV29-1
d_gene: NA
j_gene: TRBJ1-2
abundance: NA

CDR3aa: CASSESGSYGYTF
CDR3nt: TGTGCCAGCAGTGAATCAGGGTCCTATGGCTACACCTTC
v_gene: TRBV6-1
d_gene: NA
j_gene: TRBJ1-2
abundance: NA

CDR3aa: CASTLDWEADTQYF
CDR3nt: TGTGCCAGCACCCTAGATTGGGAGGCAGATACGCAGTATTTT
v_gene: TRBV28
d_gene: NA
j_gene: TRBJ2-3
abundance: NA

CDR3aa: CASSYSDFLTQYF
CDR3nt: TGTGCCAGCAGCTATAGTGACTTCCTTACGCAGTATTTT
v_gene: TRBV7-2
d_gene: NA
j_gene: TRBJ2-3
abundance: once

CDR3aa: CASSSRGVQETQYF
CDR3nt: TGTGCCAGCAGCTCCAGGGGTGTTCAAGAGACCCAGTACTTC
v_gene: TRBV5-4
d_gene: NA
j_gene: TRBJ2-5
abundance: NA

CDR3aa: CASSEPGLAGAETQYF
CDR3nt: TGTGCCAGCAGTGAACCGGGACTAGCGGGGGCAGAGACCCAGTACTTC
v_gene: TRBV25-1
d_gene: TRBD2
j_gene: TRBJ2-5
abundance: NA

CDR3aa: CASNLQGENTEAFF
CDR3nt: TGTGCCAGCAACCTACAGGGGGAGAACACTGAAGCTTTCTTT
v_gene: TRBV9
d_gene: TRBD1
j_gene: TRBJ1-1
abundance: NA

CDR3aa: CASSLNGGIATNEKLFF
CDR3nt: TGCGCCAGCAGCTTGAACGGGGGTATCGCAACTAATGAAAAACTGTTTTTT
v_gene: TRBV5-1
d_gene: NA
j_gene: TRBJ1-4
abundance: once

CDR3aa: CASSVAGGSEQFF
CDR3nt: TGTGCCAGCAGTGTGGCAGGGGGCAGTGAGCAGTTCTTC
v_gene: TRBV25-1
d_gene: TRBD1
j_gene: TRBJ2-1
abundance: NA

CDR3aa: CASSSDRGTGYGYTF
CDR3nt: TGTGCCAGCAGTTCCGACAGGGGGACGGGGTATGGCTACACCTTC
v_gene: TRBV6-5
d_gene: TRBD1
j_gene: TRBJ1-2
abundance: once